The 11 T cell receptor beta chains below were found in one sample sequenced in a study of response to subunit inactivated influenza vaccine. Via MiXCR, TCRdb re-called the RT-PCR reads, giving one row per CDR3 protein. The sample contains 550,000 to 800,000 distinct CDR3 sequences, around 13% of which appear only once. Material: PBMCs from blood, obtained approximately 15 days before vaccination. The receptors shown here come from a man in his forties or fifties who received an inactivated influenza vaccine.

The CDR3 region is CSARDLMGRAAMGWAQYF. DNA for the CDR3: TGCAGTGCTAGAGATTTGATGGGGAGGGCAGCAATGGGGTGGGCGCAGTATTTT. This chain connects TRBV20-1 to TRBJ2-3, with 7 bases fitting TRBD2. This CDR3 contains 18 residues. Losses at the gene ends were 0 bases for V and 10 bases for J; bases not matched to a gene: 22. Germline V gene lookup returns CDR1 DFQATT and CDR2 SNEGSKA (reference sequence).

The V gene is TRBV4-2, the J gene TRBJ2-3, with 10 positions matching TRBD2. The V gene end was trimmed by 2 bases and the J gene end by 3 bases; junction bases not matched to a gene: 5. The CDR3 is 16 residues long. Germline-derived CDR1 and CDR2 are LGHNA and YNFKEQ. The CDR3 reads CASSQQLAGKTDTQYF. For the CDR3, the DNA is TGTGCCAGCAGCCAACAACTAGCGGGGAAGACAGATACGCAGTATTTT.

This clonotype was counted a few times. The chain is built from TRBV10-3 and TRBJ1-3; D not certain. Germline loops: CDR1 ENHRY, CDR2 SYGVKD. This CDR3 is 14 amino acids long. Trimming removed 4 bases at V and 2 bases at J, with 9 bases between. CDR3: CAISAQSAGNTIYF. CDR3 in DNA: TGTGCCATCAGTGCCCAGTCAGCTGGAAACACCATATATTTT.

This sequence joins TRBV6-1 and TRBJ2-1; D is perhaps TRBD1 (5 bases). Trimming took 3 bases from V and 7 from J, leaving 16 bases between them. This CDR3 is 15 amino acids long. The germline V gene has CDR1 MNHNS and CDR2 SASEGT. CDR3 residues: CASSDRAATHNEQFF. CDR3 DNA: TGTGCCAGCAGTGACAGGGCCGCCACGCATAATGAGCAGTTCTTC.

At least ten counts were recorded for this clonotype. This rearrangement joins TRBV29-1 to TRBJ2-3, with D maybe TRBD1 (6 bases). Trimming took 3 bases from V and 2 from J, leaving 12 bases between them. The V gene's germline CDR1 is SQVTM and CDR2 ANQGSEA. The CDR3 is made up of 14 amino acids. The CDR3 loop is CSVENRDHTDTQYF. CDR3 in DNA: TGCAGCGTTGAGAACAGGGATCACACAGATACGCAGTATTTT.

In its sample, this clonotype was seen many times. The V and J genes are TRBV2 and TRBJ2-7; 8 bases map to TRBD1. This CDR3 has 15 amino acids. J was trimmed by 4 bases and V by 2 bases; bases with no gene match: 7. CDR1 SNHLY and CDR2 FYNNEI come from the germline V gene. CDR3 sequence reads: CASSERQGSIYEQYF. DNA of the CDR3: TGTGCCAGCAGTGAACGACAGGGGAGCATTTACGAGCAGTACTTC.

The chain is built from TRBV20-1 and TRBJ1-1; the match to TRBD1 covers 7 bases. Germline V gene sequence: CDR1 DFQATT, CDR2 SNEGSKA (reference sequence). V lost 6 bases and J lost 4; bases outside the gene matches: 14. The CDR3 contains 15 residues. The DNA of the CDR3 is TGCAGTGCCCAAAGCTCGTCGACAGGGACCACTGAAGCTTTCTTT. Translating it yields CSAQSSSTGTTEAFF.

This clonotype has a handful of counts. The V and J genes are TRBV4-3 and TRBJ2-7, with 9 bases fitting TRBD2. With V trimmed by 4 bases and J by 5 bases, 18 bases remained unmatched. CDR3 length: 18 amino acids. CDR1 and CDR2 from the germline V gene are LGHNA and YSLEER. The CDR3 is CASSREVGGRGFYDEQYF. The DNA for the CDR3 is TGCGCCAGCAGCCGGGAAGTCGGCGGGAGGGGATTCTACGACGAGCAGTACTTC.

The rearrangement uses TRBV11-1 and TRBJ2-2; perhaps D is TRBD1 or TRBD2 (5 bases each). V was shortened by 1 base and J by 1 base, with 16 bases between the two germline ends. Germline CDR1 is SGHAT and CDR2 is FQDESV (reference sequence). CDR3 length equals 18 residues. CDR3 nucleotides: TGTGCCAGCAGCTTAGAAACCGGGACCACCGGGAACACCGGGGAGCTGTTTTTT. It encodes CASSLETGTTGNTGELFF.

This clonotype was found a few times. The rearrangement links TRBV5-1 to TRBJ2-2; tentative D call: TRBD2 (5 bases). Germline V gene data show CDR1 as SGHRS and CDR2 as YFSETQ. The CDR3 runs to 15 residues. V was clipped by 4 bases and J by 5 bases, with 15 bases between them. CDR3 region: CASSPPTGETGELFF. The CDR3 coding sequence is TGCGCCAGCAGCCCGCCCACCGGGGAAACCGGGGAGCTGTTTTTT.

This clonotype appeared a few times. The chain joins TRBV7-9 to TRBJ2-3; 10 bases align to TRBD2. This CDR3 is 15 amino acids long. Germline assignment: CDR1 SEHNR and CDR2 FQNEAQ (reference sequence). V trimming: 8 bases; J trimming: 1 base; junction bases outside the gene matches: 6. The chain's CDR3 is CASFLAGGGTDTQYF. In DNA, the CDR3 is TGTGCCAGCTTCTTAGCGGGAGGAGGCACAGATACGCAGTATTTT.